The sample holds one count of the clone carrying this T cell receptor beta chain. Its specificity is not known. This CDR3 is built from 15 residues. Trimming shortened V by 1 base and J by 3 bases, and 11 bases separated the two germline ends. Per the germline V gene, CDR1 is SGHTA and CDR2 is FQGNSA. This record belongs to a study of cytomegalovirus exposure and HLA in healthy donors. General study points: Cytomegalovirus-associated TCR beta chains were listed, numbering more than 150. Most TCR sequences were uncommon, yet certain public TCRs appeared in many donors. CMV serostatus stood as the only immune exposure information on hand.

PCR amplification relied on 60 Vbeta primers (plus 13 Jbeta primers). The table came from immunoSEQ multiplex PCR; TCRdb's copy has only in-frame clones and leaves some out. Among approximately 190,000 clones listed, 75% to 90% were seen once. Healthy individuals who donated bone marrow served as the donors. Source material: PBMCs. This sequence originates from a man aged 35 to 55 in good health and CMV-seropositive. The chain recombines TRBV7-2 with TRBJ2-3; D possibly corresponds to TRBD2 (5 bases). CDR3 coding DNA: TGTGCCAGCAGCTTAGTGCCGGGGAAGACAGATACGCAGTATTTT. Protein sequence: CASSLVPGKTDTQYF. Together with reference TRBV7-2 and TRBJ2-3, the CDR3 gives the full variable domain: GAGVSQSPSNKVTEKGKDVELRCDPISGHTALYWYRQSLGQGLEFLIYFQGNSAPDKSGLPSDRFSAERTGGSVSTLTIQRTQQEDSAVYLCASSLVPGKTDTQYFGPGTRLTVL.